This is a list of T cell receptor beta chains from one sample in a study of beta chain features in type 1 diabetes. Generated by immunoSEQ multiplex PCR, the TCRdb table keeps only in-frame clones and is missing some. Of some 290,000 clones listed, about 13% are singletons. Sequenced sample: naive CD4+ T cells from blood. These receptors were collected from a man aged 25-40 years with type 1 diabetes. The CDR3 runs from the conserved cysteine through the conserved F or W. A D gene is named only where the DNA matches it firmly. Part of the rows lack a size; the others show once, few, many or a class for expanded clones.

clone_size j_call v_call d_call cdr3_aa cdr3_nt
- TRBJ2-1 TRBV18 TRBD2 CASSPPASGRALGQFF TGTGCCAGCTCACCACCAGCCAGCGGGAGGGCCTTAGGGCAGTTCTTC
- TRBJ1-2 TRBV30 - CACPLGGWSYTF TGTGCCTGCCCGCTGGGAGGGTGGAGCTACACCTTC
- TRBJ2-1 TRBV19 - CASSRGEVSYNEQFF TGTGCCAGTAGTAGAGGGGAGGTCTCCTACAATGAGCAGTTCTTC
few TRBJ2-5 TRBV5-4 TRBD1 CASSPSGGQETQYF TGTGCCAGCAGTCCCTCAGGGGGACAAGAGACCCAGTACTTC
- TRBJ2-5 TRBV2 - CASTLEVVGETQYF TGTGCCAGCACGCTAGAAGTGGTGGGAGAGACCCAGTACTTC
few TRBJ2-3 TRBV15 - CATSTPVDSSTDTQYF TGTGCCACCAGCACACCGGTAGACAGCAGCACAGATACGCAGTATTTT
- TRBJ1-5 TRBV7-2 TRBD1 CASSFDRGGQPQHF TGTGCCAGCAGCTTTGACAGGGGAGGTCAGCCCCAGCATTTT
- TRBJ2-7 TRBV7-9 - CASSRGLSPYEQYF TGTGCCAGCAGCCGCGGGCTAAGTCCCTACGAGCAGTACTTC
few TRBJ1-1 TRBV30 TRBD1 CAWTRRGQGMRAFF TGTGCCTGGACCCGTCGGGGACAGGGAATGAGAGCTTTCTTT
- TRBJ1-5 TRBV28 - CASSTSRGQPQHF TGTGCCAGCAGTACCTCGAGAGGGCAGCCCCAGCATTTT
few TRBJ2-5 TRBV5-1 TRBD2 CASSASGGRAETQYF TGCGCCAGCAGCGCCAGCGGCGGGAGGGCAGAGACCCAGTACTTC
few TRBJ2-6 TRBV15 - CATSKRFSGANVLTF TGTGCCACTAGTAAGAGGTTCTCTGGGGCCAACGTCCTGACTTTC